This T cell receptor (beta chain) is drawn from a study of blood T cell repertoires in COVID-19. Overall study: Material from acute and convalescent COVID-19 was sourced from the United States, Italy and Spain.

As processed by the authors: Estimation of nucleated cell counts was performed using reference gene primer amplification. Sequencing used immunoSEQ multiplex PCR; TCRdb keeps in-frame clones, though not all of them. Clone size and the V and J calls come from that table; the DNA yielded D and trimming. This sample has roughly 100,000 clones, with around 90% found just once. A Seattle source enrolled patients during active infection and followed them longitudinally. The sequenced material came from peripheral blood. The receptor was derived from a woman between 50 and 59 years old with COVID-19, enrolled during active disease.

This chain's CDR3 is CASSLGTSGARDTQYF. In DNA, the CDR3 is TGTGCCAGCTCACTCGGGACTAGCGGAGCCCGGGATACGCAGTATTTT. The chain couples TRBV18 to TRBJ2-3, with 11 bases identical to TRBD2. Trimming removed 4 bases from V and 6 bases from J; junction bases left unmatched: 9. The germline CDR1 and CDR2 sequences are KGHSH and LQKENI. The CDR3 length is 16 residues.